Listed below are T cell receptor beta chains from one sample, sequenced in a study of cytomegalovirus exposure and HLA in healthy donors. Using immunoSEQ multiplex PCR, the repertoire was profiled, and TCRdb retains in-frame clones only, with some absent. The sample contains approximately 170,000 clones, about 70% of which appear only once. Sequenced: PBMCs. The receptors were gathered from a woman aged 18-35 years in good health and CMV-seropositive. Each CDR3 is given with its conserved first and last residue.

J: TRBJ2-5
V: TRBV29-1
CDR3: CSVGGAFGETQYF

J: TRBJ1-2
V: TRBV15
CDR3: CATSRGGQSNYGYTF

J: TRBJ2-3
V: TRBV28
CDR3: CASRVASGSSSQYF

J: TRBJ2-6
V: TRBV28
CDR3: CASSLGSSGANVLTF

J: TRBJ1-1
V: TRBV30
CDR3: CAWSLGGGGAAEAFF

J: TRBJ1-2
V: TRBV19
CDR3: CASSIRGTGRWGYTF

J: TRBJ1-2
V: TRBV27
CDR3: CASSHRDRDNGVTF

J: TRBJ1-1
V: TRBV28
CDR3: CASSAGAGRAFF

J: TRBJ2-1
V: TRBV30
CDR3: CAWSVLGRGWDEQFF

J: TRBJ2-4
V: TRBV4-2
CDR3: CASSPQPGDIQYF

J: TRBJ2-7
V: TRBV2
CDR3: CASSEKGQGHF

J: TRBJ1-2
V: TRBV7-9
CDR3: CASSLASYGYTF

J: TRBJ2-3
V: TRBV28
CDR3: CASSLLMGESYTDTQYF

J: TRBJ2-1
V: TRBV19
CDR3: CASSMIGGAGNEQFF

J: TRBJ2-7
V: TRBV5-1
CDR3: CASSLEARGTYEQYF

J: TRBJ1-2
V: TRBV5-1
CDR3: CASSLGSGNYGYTF

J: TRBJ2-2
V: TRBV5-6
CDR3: CASSLLIGGRTGELFF

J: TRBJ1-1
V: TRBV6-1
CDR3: CASSPGQYIDEAFF

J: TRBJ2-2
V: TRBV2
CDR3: CASSRSAGELFF

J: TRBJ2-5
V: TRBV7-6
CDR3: CASSLAPGSETQYF

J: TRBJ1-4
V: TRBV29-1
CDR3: CSVEGTGEKLFF

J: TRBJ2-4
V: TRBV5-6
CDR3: CASSLRDRVEGIAKNIQYF

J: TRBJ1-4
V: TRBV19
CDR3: CASSIGHRAEKLFF

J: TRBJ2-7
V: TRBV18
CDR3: CASSVSAGSSAYEQYF

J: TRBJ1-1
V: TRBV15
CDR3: CATSRVRGGQGVQEAFF

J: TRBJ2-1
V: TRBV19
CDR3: CASSMGRAEQFF

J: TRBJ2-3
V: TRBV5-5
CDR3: CASSLESSGGPRDTQYF

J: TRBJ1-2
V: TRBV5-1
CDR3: CASSPGQILEQGYTF

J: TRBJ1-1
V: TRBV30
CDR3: CAWNLNAEAFF

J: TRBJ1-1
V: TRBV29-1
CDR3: CSVVQNTEAFF

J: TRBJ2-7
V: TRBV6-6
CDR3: CASRSLYEQYF

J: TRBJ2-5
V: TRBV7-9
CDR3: CTSSLATAMTSAVQETQYF

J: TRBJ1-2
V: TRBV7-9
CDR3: CASSLNHRGLNYGYTF

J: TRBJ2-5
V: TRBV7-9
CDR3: CASSSRQVIQETQYF

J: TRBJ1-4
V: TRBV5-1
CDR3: CASSLTSLVRDRFEKLFF

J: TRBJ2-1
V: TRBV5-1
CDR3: CASRPGTADNEQFF

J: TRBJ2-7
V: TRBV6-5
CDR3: CASSYSLGRGGDEQYF

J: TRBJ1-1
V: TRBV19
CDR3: CASNKVRGFNTEAFF

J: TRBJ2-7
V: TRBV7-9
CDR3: CASSLVRHPYEQYF

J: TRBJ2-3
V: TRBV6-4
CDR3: CASSRTGITDTQYF

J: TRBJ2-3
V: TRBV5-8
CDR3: CASSLSLTSGSTDTQYF

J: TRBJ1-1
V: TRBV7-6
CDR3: CASSFPRAGGSNTEAFF

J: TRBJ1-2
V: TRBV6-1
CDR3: CASSAYPGQGIYGYTF

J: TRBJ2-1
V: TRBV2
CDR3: CASSRTATYNEQFF

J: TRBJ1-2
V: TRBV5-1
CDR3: CASSLLGVYGYTF

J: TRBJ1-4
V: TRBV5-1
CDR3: CASSLAWGRNEKLFF